Listed here are 23 T cell receptor beta chains from one sample, sequenced in a study of vaccination effects on CD4 cells after COVID-19. Repertoires were generated with immunoSEQ multiplex PCR, while TCRdb's copy carries only in-frame clones and drops some. The sample consists of 35,000 to 50,000 clones, roughly 79% of them appearing once. The ViraFEST assay expanded antigen-specific CD4+ T cells with viral peptide pools before sequencing. It was after approximately 11 days of culture that CD4+ T cells were isolated. In the vaccine recipients, nucleocapsid antibodies were negative and there was no prior SARS-CoV-2 infection. Their cognate antigens are unknown. Sequenced here: CD4+ T cells from PBMCs cultured with SARS-CoV-2 spike peptides, sampled before COVID-19 vaccination. The source of these receptors is a human donor who received a COVID-19 vaccine.

The J gene is TRBJ2-7, the V gene TRBV15, with D uncertain. The CDR3 sequence is 14 residues long. CDR1 LNHNV and CDR2 YYDKDF come from the germline V gene (reference sequence). The V and J ends lost 6 bases and 2 bases respectively, with 14 bases between them. The CDR3 spells CATSKEFYTYEQYV. The CDR3 nucleotides are TGTGCCACCAGTAAAGAGTTTTATACCTACGAGCAGTACGTC.

V and J are TRBV7-2 and TRBJ1-6; D uncertain. The germline CDR1 and CDR2 sequences are SGHTA and FQGNSA. The CDR3 covers 13 residues. V dropped 5 bases and J dropped 6 bases, with 8 bases sitting between them. The CDR3: CASSPETNSPLHF. In DNA, the CDR3 is TGTGCCAGCAGCCCGGAAACTAATTCACCCCTCCACTTT.

This chain links TRBV10-2 with TRBJ2-3, with 7 bases that match TRBD1. After removal of 11 bases from V and 0 bases from J, the junction contained 5 bases not matched to a gene. This CDR3 spans 13 amino acids. Germline CDR1 reads WSHSY; CDR2 reads SAAADI. The chain's CDR3 is CAGKGASTDTQYF. In nucleotides, the CDR3 is TGCGCCGGAAAGGGGGCTAGCACAGATACGCAGTATTTT.

V usage is TRBV7-2 and J usage is TRBJ1-1; D possibly corresponds to TRBD1 (5 bases). From germline, CDR1 is SGHTA and CDR2 FQGNSA. V was clipped by 3 bases and J by 4 bases, with 12 bases between them. The CDR3 contains 14 residues. The CDR3 sequence is CASSFHDGGTEAFF. In nucleotides, the CDR3 is TGTGCCAGCAGCTTCCATGACGGGGGCACTGAAGCTTTCTTT.

The CDR3 DNA sequence: TGTGCCAGCAGTGAAAGTCTTACGGGGGGAGGTCAGCCCCAGCATTTT. Translating gives CASSESLTGGGQPQHF. The rearrangement joins TRBV6-1 to TRBJ1-5, with a weak D call TRBD1 (5 bases). Germline V gives CDR1 MNHNS, CDR2 SASEGT. This CDR3 comprises 16 residues. Trimming pared 2 bases from V and 6 bases from J, leaving 17 bases between.

This chain links TRBV5-1 with TRBJ2-2; D remains unclear. V lost 0 bases, J lost 6 bases, and 12 bases lay in between. The CDR3 length is 15 residues. Per the germline V gene, CDR1 is SGHRS and CDR2 is YFSETQ. The chain's CDR3 is CASSLAASGAGELFF. CDR3 DNA: TGCGCCAGCAGCTTGGCCGCTTCTGGTGCCGGGGAGCTGTTTTTT.

The chain combines TRBV28 with TRBJ1-2; D uncertain. Germline loops: CDR1 MDHEN, CDR2 SYDVKM. The CDR3 sequence is 15 residues long. V lost 11 bases and J 0 bases, leaving 19 bases between the germline ends. For the CDR3, the DNA is TGTGCCGTCAATCTAGGAGGGAAAGCTAACTATGGCTACACCTTC. Protein sequence: CAVNLGGKANYGYTF.

The V gene is TRBV6-5, the J gene TRBJ1-6; TRBD1 is a possible D gene (5 bases). CDR3 length: 14 amino acids. With 6 bases removed from V and 10 bases from J, the gap between germline ends came to 16 bases. Germline CDR1 is MNHEY and CDR2 is SVGAGI. CDR3 bases: TGTGCCAGCAGACGGGACTTCCATGGATCACCCCTCCACTTT. This gives the protein CASRRDFHGSPLHF.

The gene calls are TRBV4-3 and TRBJ2-1; 7 bases map to TRBD2. J gave up 5 bases and V 4 bases, and 5 bases lay outside the gene matches. Per germline, CDR1 LGHNA and CDR2 YSLEER. The CDR3 runs 14 residues. The DNA of the CDR3 is TGCGCCAGCAGCCTACAGCGGGGCCACAATGAGCAGTTCTTC. Amino acid sequence: CASSLQRGHNEQFF.

J is TRBJ2-7 and V is TRBV11-2; D is tentatively TRBD1 or TRBD2 (5 bases each). Germline V gene sequence: CDR1 SGHAT, CDR2 FQNNGV. The CDR3 covers 15 residues. Trimming left V 5 bases short and J 2 bases short, with 16 bases between. The CDR3 spells CASSPSGTGPYEQYV. The DNA of the CDR3 is TGTGCCAGCAGCCCCTCCGGGACCGGTCCCTACGAGCAGTACGTC.

This clone has just a few counts. The V call is TRBV25-1, the J call TRBJ1-2; tentatively, D is TRBD1 (6 bases). Germline V gene data show CDR1 as MGHDK and CDR2 as SYGVNS. This CDR3 comprises 15 residues. V was pared by 6 bases and J by 6 bases, with 20 bases between. CDR3: CASSPDRLLRNGYTF. The CDR3 coding sequence is TGTGCCAGCAGCCCCGACAGGCTCCTGAGGAATGGCTACACCTTC.

This chain joins TRBV5-6 and TRBJ2-5, with 8 nucleotides matching TRBD2. CDR1 is SGHDT, CDR2 YYEEEE, per germline. The length of the CDR3 is 14 residues. V shed 0 bases and J 6 bases; nucleotides not matched to a gene: 4. CDR3 amino acids: CASSLVAGGQTQYF. The CDR3 nucleotides read TGTGCCAGCAGCTTGGTGGCGGGGGGACAGACCCAGTACTTC.

The chain couples TRBV7-3 to TRBJ2-2; TRBD2 is a possible D gene (6 bases). This CDR3 contains 16 residues. The V and J ends lost 1 base and 5 bases respectively, with 14 bases between them. Germline V gene lookup returns CDR1 SGHTA and CDR2 FQGTGA. CDR3 sequence reads: CASSLMDGGNTGELFF. CDR3 nucleotides: TGTGCCAGCAGCTTAATGGACGGGGGAAATACCGGGGAGCTGTTTTTT.

The CDR3 bases are TGCGCCAGCAGGGTTTTCCCAGGGACAACAGATACGCAGTATTTT. Translation gives CASRVFPGTTDTQYF. This rearrangement joins TRBV5-1 to TRBJ2-3, with D possibly being TRBD1 (6 bases). From germline, CDR1 is SGHRS and CDR2 YFSETQ. Trimming cost V 5 bases and J 3 bases, with 16 bases left between them. The CDR3 totals 15 residues.

The chain combines TRBV5-1 with TRBJ2-5; 8 nucleotides match TRBD2. The germline V gene has CDR1 SGHRS and CDR2 YFSETQ. CDR3 length: 14 residues. The junction had 1 base not matched to a gene; V was cut back by 2 bases and J by 1 base. CDR3 sequence: CASSFAGGQETQYF. CDR3 nucleotide sequence: TGCGCCAGCAGCTTCGCGGGGGGCCAAGAGACCCAGTACTTC.

The genes are TRBV5-1 and TRBJ1-1, with 7 bases aligning to TRBD1. Losses at the gene ends were 3 bases for V and 1 base for J; bases not matched to a gene: 9. The CDR3 consists of 16 residues. The germline V gene has CDR1 SGHRS and CDR2 YFSETQ. CDR3 residues: CASSSSPGQTNTEAFF. The CDR3 DNA reads as TGCGCCAGCAGCTCAAGCCCGGGACAGACGAACACTGAAGCTTTCTTT.

The chain employs TRBV19 and TRBJ1-1; unclear D gene. The CDR3 contains 15 residues. Germline V lookup: CDR1 LNHDA, CDR2 SQIVND (reference sequence). V lost 0 bases to trimming and J lost 0 bases, with 8 bases between them. The CDR3 DNA sequence: TGTGCCAGTAGTATAGATCCGAGAATGAACACTGAAGCTTTCTTT. As protein: CASSIDPRMNTEAFF.

The chain uses TRBV15 and TRBJ2-2, with D possibly TRBD1 on 5 matching bases. Germline lookup yields CDR1 LNHNV and CDR2 YYDKDF (reference sequence). V gave up 0 bases and J gave up 5 bases, with 13 bases separating them. CDR3 size: 16 residues. The DNA for the CDR3 is TGTGCCACCAGCAGAGATCCAGGGATCCAGACCGGGGAGCTGTTTTTT. Translation: CATSRDPGIQTGELFF.

The chain couples TRBV18 to TRBJ2-3, with D unclear. CDR1 is KGHSH and CDR2 is LQKENI in the germline V gene. V lost 3 bases and J lost 3, with 16 bases in between. The CDR3 spans 16 residues. CDR3 protein: CASSPLPRGETDTQYF. The DNA of the CDR3 is TGTGCCAGCTCACCTCTTCCGCGTGGAGAAACAGATACGCAGTATTTT.

The chain's CDR3 is CASRYLATNEKLFF. CDR3 coding DNA: TGCGCCAGTCGATACCTTGCAACTAATGAAAAACTGTTTTTT. V is TRBV5-1 and J is TRBJ1-4; D remains unclear. Trimming removed 8 bases at V and 0 bases at J, with 11 bases between. Germline CDR1 is SGHRS and CDR2 is YFSETQ. CDR3 length: 14 amino acids.

The chain links TRBV14 to TRBJ1-2, with D tentatively TRBD1 (5 bases). This CDR3 contains 16 residues. With 1 base removed from V and 5 bases from J, the gap between germline ends came to 17 bases. CDR1 is SGHDN and CDR2 is FVKESK in the germline V gene. CDR3 amino acids: CASSQGSPGRKYGYTF. The CDR3 DNA follows: TGTGCCAGCAGCCAAGGTTCTCCGGGACGGAAATATGGCTACACCTTC.

The rearrangement joins TRBV2 to TRBJ2-3; D perhaps matches TRBD1 (7 bases). This CDR3 contains 20 residues. CDR1 is SNHLY, CDR2 FYNNEI, per germline. V was cut by 7 bases and J by 9 bases, with 38 bases left in between. The CDR3 region is CASKDPGTAGPLTVVKTQYF. In DNA form, the CDR3 reads TGTGCCAGCAAAGACCCCGGGACAGCGGGTCCCCTGACGGTGGTCAAGACGCAGTATTTT.

The CDR3 region is CASPRDSGNTIYF. The CDR3 DNA reads TGTGCCAGCCCGCGGGACTCTGGAAACACCATATATTTT. This chain uses TRBV12-3 or TRBV12-4 with TRBJ1-3; no firm D call. Trimming removed 8 bases at V and 0 bases at J, with 8 bases between. The CDR3 covers 13 residues.